The source of this T cell receptor (beta chain) is a study of OX40 agonist ivuxolimab in advanced cancers. The overall study: Patient treatment consisted of intravenous ivuxolimab administration every 2 weeks at 0.01 to 10 mg/kg.

Here immunoSEQ multiplex PCR was the method, and the copy in TCRdb shows in-frame clones only, minus some. The sample lists 75,000 to 80,000 clones, 87% seen once, with less than 8% in the top ten. Whole-study results and caveats: Doses of 0.1 to 3.0 mg/kg were accompanied by clonal expansion of CD4+ and CD8+ blood T cells by week 6. Those patients achieving a partial response at 0.1-3.0 mg/kg showed among the lowest clonal expansion.

Unmatched junction bases numbered 6, after V lost 4 bases and J lost 3 bases. The CDR3 loop spans 15 amino acids. CDR1 is SGHDN, CDR2 FVKESK, per germline. Of note for this clone: Its antigen remains unidentified.

The input for sequencing was CD4+ or CD8+ T cells sorted from blood, taken in a trial of the OX40 agonist ivuxolimab. This chain connects TRBV14 to TRBJ1-3, with 7 nucleotides matching TRBD1. This receptor was identified in an adult with an advanced solid tumor such as melanoma, head and neck, liver or kidney cancer. CDR3 sequence (DNA): TGTGCCAGCAGCCCCAGGGACAGACTTGGAAACACCATATATTTT. It is translated as CASSPRDRLGNTIYF.